A single sample is the source of the 17 T cell receptor beta chains below, sequenced in a study of cytomegalovirus exposure and HLA in healthy donors (dated by TCRdb to about 2017). The library was made by the immunoSEQ multiplex PCR assay. A mixture of 60 forward primers for TCR Vbeta segments and 13 reverse primers for TCR Jbeta segments was used in the multiplex PCR. Drawn from immuneACCESS, this table holds only the in-frame rearrangements with V and J called that TCRdb kept. Clones are partly lost; checked studies trace under half to an unresolved V gene and leave the rest unexplained. The sample records some 120,000 clones, 77% of which are singletons. The ten most abundant clones make up around 13% of the sample. The sample taken for sequencing was PBMCs. The receptors here all came from a woman in her thirties or forties in good health and CMV-seropositive.

V and J are TRBV7-6 and TRBJ2-3; a weak D match, TRBD1 (6 bases). Per the germline V gene, CDR1 is SGHVS and CDR2 is FNYEAQ. Trimming cost V 4 bases and J 4 bases, with 18 bases left between them. This CDR3 region has 16 residues. The CDR3 coding sequence is TGTGCCAGCAGCTCCCCCACAACCCCAGGGGCAGATACGCAGTATTTT. It is translated as CASSSPTTPGADTQYF.

This clone appeared a few times. The V gene is TRBV11-3, the J gene TRBJ2-3; 11 positions match TRBD2. CDR3 length: 14 residues. With 3 bases clipped from V and 6 bases from J, the junction kept 2 bases outside the gene matches. Looked up from germline, CDR1 is SGHNT and CDR2 is YENEEA. Here the CDR3 reads CASSLGLAADTQYF. The DNA for the CDR3 is TGTGCCAGCAGCTTGGGACTAGCGGCTGATACGCAGTATTTT.

The chain's CDR3 is CASSYASGGSYNEQFF. DNA for the CDR3: TGTGCCAGCAGTTACGCCTCAGGGGGCTCCTACAATGAGCAGTTCTTC. The V gene is TRBV6-5, the J gene TRBJ2-1; TRBD1 matches at 7 bases. Germline V CDR1 and CDR2: MNHEY, SVGAGI. The CDR3 is made up of 16 amino acids. The trim removed 2 bases at V and 0 bases at J, leaving 4 bases unmatched.

The chain is built from TRBV7-9 and TRBJ2-2, with 14 bases identical to TRBD2. CDR1 and CDR2 from the germline V gene are SEHNR and FQNEAQ (reference sequence). V lost 7 bases, J lost 6 bases, and 7 bases stayed unmatched. The CDR3 extends over 16 amino acids. The CDR3 sequence is CASTPPTSGRAGELFF. CDR3 bases: TGTGCCAGCACCCCACCGACTAGCGGGAGGGCCGGGGAGCTGTTTTTT. Based on the CDR3 plus reference TRBV7-9 and TRBJ2-2, the full variable domain is DTGVSQNPRHKITKRGQNVTFRCDPISEHNRLYWYRQTLGQGPEFLTYFQNEAQLEKSRLLSDRFSAERPKGSFSTLEIQRTEQGDSAMYLCASTPPTSGRAGELFFGEGSRLTVL.

The V gene is TRBV6-5, the J gene TRBJ1-1, with a tentative D call TRBD1 (5 bases). CDR1 and CDR2 (germline): MNHEY, SVGAGI. Trimming shortened V by 0 bases and J by 3 bases, and 8 bases separated the two germline ends. The CDR3 consists of 14 residues. Here the CDR3 DNA reads TGTGCCAGCAGTTACTCGGCGGGGGACACTGAAGCTTTCTTT. Translated: CASSYSAGDTEAFF.

This clone appeared once. The CDR3 DNA sequence: TGCGCCAGCAGCCAAGGCCGGGGTGCGGGGGAAGAGACCCAGTACTTC. Protein sequence: CASSQGRGAGEETQYF. J is TRBJ2-5 and V is TRBV4-1, with TRBD2 identical over 7 bases. The germline V gene has CDR1 MGHRA and CDR2 YSYEKL. Losses at the gene ends were 1 base for V and 3 bases for J; bases not matched to a gene: 8. CDR3 size: 16 residues.

V is TRBV4-1 and J is TRBJ2-1; D is perhaps TRBD2 (5 bases). V dropped 1 base and J dropped 5 bases, with 15 bases sitting between them. The germline CDR1 and CDR2 sequences are MGHRA and YSYEKL. CDR3 length: 16 amino acids. CDR3 in amino acids: CASSQVRSGPNNEQFF. The CDR3 coding sequence is TGCGCCAGCAGCCAAGTCAGAAGCGGACCGAACAATGAGCAGTTCTTC.

The J gene is TRBJ1-3, the V gene TRBV6-4; D unclear. Trimming removed 6 bases from V and 6 bases from J, with 12 bases in between. Germline CDR1 reads MRHNA; CDR2 reads SNTAGT. The CDR3 runs 13 residues. The CDR3 region has the DNA TGTGCCAGCAGGAGGCTAGTTGTAAACACCATATATTTT. It translates to CASRRLVVNTIYF.

The V and J genes are TRBV28 and TRBJ1-4, with 10 bases matching TRBD1. The CDR3 sequence is 16 residues long. Germline loops: CDR1 MDHEN, CDR2 SYDVKM. J lost 4 bases, V lost 5 bases, and 7 bases had no gene match. In nucleotides, the CDR3 is TGTGCCAGCAGTCTTATCGGGACAGGGGTTAATGAAAAACTGTTTTTT. Its protein product is CASSLIGTGVNEKLFF.

CDR3: CASSPRASGDYNEQFF. The CDR3 DNA is TGTGCCAGCAGCCCCCGAGCGAGCGGAGACTACAATGAGCAGTTCTTC. The chain employs TRBV11-2 and TRBJ2-1; tentative D call: TRBD2 (5 bases). The length of the CDR3 is 16 residues. The V gene's germline CDR1 is SGHAT and CDR2 FQNNGV. Trimming took off 5 bases at V and 3 bases at J, with 17 bases between the two ends.

The chain is built from TRBV5-4 and TRBJ2-5, with 12 bases lining up with TRBD2. From germline, CDR1 is SGHNT and CDR2 YYREEE (reference sequence). The V and J ends lost 3 bases and 6 bases, in that order; junction bases with no gene match: 9. The CDR3 spans 16 residues. The CDR3 sequence is CASSSSTSGSRKTQYF. CDR3 DNA: TGTGCCAGCAGCTCCTCGACTAGCGGGAGTCGGAAGACCCAGTACTTC.

This clone appeared a few times. The V and J genes are TRBV6-6 and TRBJ2-1; 10 bases map to TRBD2. Germline CDR1 reads MNHNY; CDR2 reads SVGAGI (reference sequence). The length of the CDR3 is 14 residues. V lost 5 bases, J lost 8 bases, and 6 bases stayed unmatched. Here the CDR3 reads CASSVSGRSDEQFF. The CDR3 DNA follows: TGTGCCAGCAGTGTTAGCGGGAGGTCCGATGAGCAGTTCTTC.

V and J are TRBV5-1 and TRBJ2-5; TRBD2 aligns across 10 bases. Germline-derived CDR1 and CDR2 are SGHRS and YFSETQ. The CDR3 extends over 14 amino acids. The trim removed 4 bases at V and 6 bases at J, leaving 6 bases unmatched. The CDR3 protein is CASSPSGRDQTQYF. The DNA of the CDR3 is TGCGCCAGCAGCCCCAGCGGGAGGGATCAGACCCAGTACTTC.

This clone was counted only a few times. The chain joins TRBV10-1 to TRBJ2-7; TRBD1 aligns across 7 bases. Germline lookup yields CDR1 WNHNN and CDR2 SYGVQD (reference sequence). V trimming: 3 bases; J trimming: 2 bases; junction bases outside the gene matches: 4. This CDR3 is 14 amino acids long. CDR3 nucleotide sequence: TGCGCCAGCAGTGACGGGACAGACCCCTACGAGCAGTACTTC. It yields the protein CASSDGTDPYEQYF.

The rearrangement uses TRBV13 and TRBJ1-2; 8 nucleotides line up with TRBD1. Losses at the gene ends were 0 bases for V and 2 bases for J; bases not matched to a gene: 20. The CDR3 loop spans 21 amino acids. Germline CDR1 PRHDT, CDR2 FYEKMQ (reference sequence). CDR3 protein: CASSLGLLLAGGAQKNYGYTF. The CDR3 DNA sequence: TGTGCCAGCAGCTTAGGGTTATTGTTGGCAGGGGGCGCCCAGAAGAACTATGGCTACACCTTC.

In this sample, this clone turned up a few times. The chain carries TRBV19 and TRBJ1-5; 7 positions match TRBD1. From germline, CDR1 is LNHDA and CDR2 SQIVND (reference sequence). V shed 4 bases, J shed 0 bases, and the junction held 9 bases outside the gene matches. The CDR3 has 17 amino acids. CDR3 DNA sequence: TGTGCCAGTAGTAGACGCGGGACAGTCTATAGCAATCAGCCCCAGCATTTT. Its translation: CASSRRGTVYSNQPQHF.

This clone has a handful of counts. The V and J genes are TRBV2 and TRBJ2-7, with D possibly matching TRBD2 (6 bases). This CDR3 comprises 13 residues. The ends were cut back, 4 bases at V and 1 base at J, with 8 bases in the middle. Per the germline V gene, CDR1 is SNHLY and CDR2 is FYNNEI. The CDR3 DNA follows: TGTGCCAGCAGTGTCGGGACTTCCTACGAGCAGTACTTC. This gives the protein CASSVGTSYEQYF.